This record looks at one T cell receptor beta chain sequence and its context. Its matching antigen is unknown. This sample is drawn from a study of Ad26.COV2.S vaccination and SARS-CoV-2 variants. Whole-study findings and limits: The placebo group had lower spike-specific TCR breadth than the vaccine recipients did. Assessments of TCR breadth and depth may have underestimated the total T cell responses.

TCRdb's copy holds only in-frame clones and misses some; the assay was immunoSEQ multiplex PCR. The top ten hold 3.9% of the sample, which has about 350,000 clones, around 92% seen once. The CDR3 is 15 residues long. Unmatched junction bases numbered 8, after V lost 5 bases and J lost 2 bases. The germline CDR1 and CDR2 sequences are LNHDA and SQIVND (reference sequence). The chain combines TRBV19 with TRBJ2-5; 7 bases line up with TRBD2. Sequenced here: peripheral blood, sampled after recovery from COVID-19. The clonotype comes from a human donor who had recovered from COVID-19. CDR3 nucleotide sequence: TGTGCCAGTAGTGAGGCTTGGGGGGGGCAAGAGACCCAGTACTTC. This gives the protein CASSEAWGGQETQYF.